The present TCR beta chain was sequenced within a study of blood T cells in healthy people across ages. As to this clonotype: Its cognate antigen is unknown.

Donors ranged from roughly 6 to 100 years old and were healthy Caucasians in Russia. PBMCs, at least 6 million per sample, were isolated. Overall study findings and caveats: It was the long-lived donors that had more naive CD4+ cells and higher diversity than aged donors.

The trim removed 3 bases at V and 6 bases at J, leaving 4 bases unmatched. Looked up from germline, CDR1 is SGDLS and CDR2 is YYNGEE. This CDR3 has 15 amino acids. A second roughly 6 to 11 cycle PCR used barcoded and J-beta primers. TCRdb re-called the 5' RACE reads through MiXCR, storing one row per CDR3 protein. Seen here are hundreds of thousands of distinct CDR3 sequences, around 21% observed once, and the top ten hold under 4%. The V call is TRBV9, the J call TRBJ1-6; TRBD1 agrees at 9 bases. The receptor was isolated from a man in his sixties or seventies in good health. The sequencing sample was made of blood. Here the CDR3 reads CASSGSTGGNSPLHF. CDR3 coding DNA: TGTGCCAGCAGCGGATCGACAGGGGGTAATTCACCCCTCCACTTT.